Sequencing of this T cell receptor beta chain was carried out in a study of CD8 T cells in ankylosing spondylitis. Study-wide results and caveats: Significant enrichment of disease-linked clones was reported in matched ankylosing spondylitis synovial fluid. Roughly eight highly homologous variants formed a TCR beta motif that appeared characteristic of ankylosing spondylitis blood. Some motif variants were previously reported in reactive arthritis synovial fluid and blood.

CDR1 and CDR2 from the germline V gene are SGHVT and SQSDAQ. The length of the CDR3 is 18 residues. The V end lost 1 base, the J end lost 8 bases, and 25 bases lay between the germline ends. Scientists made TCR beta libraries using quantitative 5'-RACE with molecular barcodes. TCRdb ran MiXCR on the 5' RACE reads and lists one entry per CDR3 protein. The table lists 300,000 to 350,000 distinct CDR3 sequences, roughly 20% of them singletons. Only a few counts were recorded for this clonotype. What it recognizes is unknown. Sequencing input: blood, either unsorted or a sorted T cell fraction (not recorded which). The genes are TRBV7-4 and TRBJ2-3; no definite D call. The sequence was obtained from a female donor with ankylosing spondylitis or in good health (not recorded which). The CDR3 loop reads CASSLVSRVAGVCGTQYF. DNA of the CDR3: TGTGCCAGCAGCTTAGTAAGCCGAGTGGCAGGCGTCTGTGGTACGCAGTATTTT. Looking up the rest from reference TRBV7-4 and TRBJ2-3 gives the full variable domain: GAGVSQSPRYKVAKRGRDVALRCDSISGHVTLYWYRQTLGQGSEVLTYSQSDAQRDKSGRPSGRFSAERPERSVSTLKIQRTEQGDSAVYLCASSLVSRVAGVCGTQYFGPGTRLTVL.